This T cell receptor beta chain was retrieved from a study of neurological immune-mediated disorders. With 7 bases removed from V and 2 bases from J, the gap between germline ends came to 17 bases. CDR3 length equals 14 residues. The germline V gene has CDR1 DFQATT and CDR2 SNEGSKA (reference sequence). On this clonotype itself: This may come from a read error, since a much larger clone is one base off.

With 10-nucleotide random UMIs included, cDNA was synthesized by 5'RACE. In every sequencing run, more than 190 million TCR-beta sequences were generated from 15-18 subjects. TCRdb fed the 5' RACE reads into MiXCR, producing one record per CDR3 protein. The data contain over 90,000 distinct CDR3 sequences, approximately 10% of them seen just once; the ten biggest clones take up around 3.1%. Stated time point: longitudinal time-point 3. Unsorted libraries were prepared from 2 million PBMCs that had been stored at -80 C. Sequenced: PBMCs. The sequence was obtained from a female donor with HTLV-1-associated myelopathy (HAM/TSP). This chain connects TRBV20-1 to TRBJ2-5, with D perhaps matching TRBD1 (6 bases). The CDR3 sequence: CSDKGGTEQETQYF. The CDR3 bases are TGCAGTGACAAAGGGGGAACAGAACAAGAGACCCAGTACTTC.